A single sample gave rise to the 24 T cell receptor beta chains below, sequenced in a study of shared clonotypes between healthy human individuals. Using immunoSEQ multiplex PCR, the repertoire was profiled, and TCRdb retains in-frame clones only, with some absent. The sample has 1 million to 1.3 million clones, approximately 80% seen once; the top ten hold roughly 0.57%. Source material: memory CD4+ T cells from PBMCs. Noted subset: CD45RA-negative fraction. These receptors all come from a man younger than 35 in good health. Some clones in this sample may be carry-over from other donors' samples.

The chain has TRBV2 and TRBJ1-5; TRBD1 might be the D (5 bases). Germline loops: CDR1 SNHLY, CDR2 FYNNEI. This CDR3 spans 15 amino acids. V was pared by 3 bases and J by 6 bases, with 15 bases between. The CDR3 bases are TGTGCCAGCAGTGATTTCGGGCAGGGAGGTCAGCCCCAGCATTTT. It codes for CASSDFGQGGQPQHF.

The CDR3 is CASSVTQQSYEQYF. CDR3 bases: TGTGCCAGCAGCGTTACTCAGCAGAGCTACGAGCAGTACTTC. The chain carries TRBV9 and TRBJ2-7; D is unclear. This CDR3 contains 14 residues. CDR1 is SGDLS, CDR2 YYNGEE, per germline. Deletions cut 2 bases from V and 3 bases from J, with 12 bases between. Drawing the rest from reference TRBV9 and TRBJ2-7, the complete variable domain is DSGVTQTPKHLITATGQRVTLRCSPRSGDLSVYWYQQSLDQGLQFLIQYYNGEERAKGNILERFSAQQFPDLHSELNLSSLELGDSALYFCASSVTQQSYEQYFGPGTRLTVT.

The rearrangement uses TRBV5-4 and TRBJ1-1; 7 nucleotides match TRBD1. This CDR3 is 15 amino acids long. Germline V gene lookup returns CDR1 SGHNT and CDR2 YYREEE (reference sequence). Trimming cost V 4 bases and J 10 bases; bases outside gene matches: 16. CDR3 DNA: TGTGCCAGCAGCCCTTGGGACAGCAAAATTAAAGGAGCTTTCTTT. Translating gives CASSPWDSKIKGAFF.

This clone occurred once. The CDR3 bases are TGTGCCAGCAGTTACTCCTGGACAGGGGTGCGGGCTGGCTACACCTTC. This encodes CASSYSWTGVRAGYTF. This chain joins TRBV6-5 and TRBJ1-2, with TRBD1 matching over 9 bases. CDR1 and CDR2 from the germline V gene are MNHEY and SVGAGI. After removal of 0 bases from V and 7 bases from J, the junction contained 9 bases not matched to a gene. This CDR3 has 16 residues.

The rearrangement joins TRBV7-2 to TRBJ2-7; D ambiguous. CDR1 and CDR2 from the germline V gene are SGHTA and FQGNSA. There are 13 residues in the CDR3. Trimming left V 4 bases short and J 3 bases short, with 10 bases between. CDR3 protein: CASSSQRLYEQYF. The CDR3, as DNA: TGTGCCAGCAGCTCGCAAAGGCTCTACGAGCAGTACTTC.

The rearrangement links TRBV27 to TRBJ2-4, with 10 bases that match TRBD2. CDR1 is MNHEY, CDR2 SMNVEV, per germline (reference sequence). V was clipped by 1 base and J by 6 bases; unmatched bases: 9. The CDR3 totals 17 residues. DNA of the CDR3: TGTGCCAGCAGTTTATTGAGGGGGACTAGCGCTCCAAACATTCAGTACTTC. It specifies CASSLLRGTSAPNIQYF.

The chain combines TRBV11-3 with TRBJ2-1; a weak D match, TRBD2 (6 bases). Per germline, CDR1 SGHNT and CDR2 YENEEA. The V and J ends lost 4 bases and 6 bases respectively, with 16 bases between them. The CDR3 is 15 residues long. CDR3 loop: CASSWGLLGVNEQFF. The CDR3 DNA reads TGTGCCAGCAGCTGGGGACTTCTGGGGGTCAATGAGCAGTTCTTC.

This clone is a singleton in its sample. The same CDR3 also results from other DNA sequences found in this sample. The chain uses TRBV15 and TRBJ1-4, with D hard to call. CDR1 and CDR2 (germline): LNHNV, YYDKDF (reference sequence). Trimming shortened V by 1 base and J by 6 bases, and 6 bases separated the two germline ends. This CDR3 is 13 amino acids long. The DNA of the CDR3 is TGTGCCACCAGCAGAGGGTTAGATGAAAAACTGTTTTTT. Protein sequence: CATSRGLDEKLFF.

In DNA, the CDR3 is TGTGCCAGCAGCTTACGGACTAGCGGGAGCAATGAGCAGTTCTTC. Its translation: CASSLRTSGSNEQFF. The V and J genes are TRBV11-2 and TRBJ2-1; TRBD2 matches at 13 bases. CDR3 size: 15 residues. CDR1 is SGHAT, CDR2 FQNNGV, per germline. With 2 bases clipped from V and 6 bases from J, the junction kept 1 base outside the gene matches.

This clone turned up a few times. The V gene is TRBV28, the J gene TRBJ2-7; perhaps TRBD2 as D (6 bases). Germline-derived CDR1 and CDR2 are MDHEN and SYDVKM. Trimming left V 2 bases short and J 5 bases short, with 16 bases between. The CDR3 spans 15 residues. The CDR3 coding sequence is TGTGCCAGCAGTTTAGGAGGGAGCAGGTCCAACGAGCAGTACTTC. It translates to CASSLGGSRSNEQYF.

In regard to this clone: Other DNA sequences of this sample code for an identical CDR3. The V gene is TRBV29-1, the J gene TRBJ2-1; 9 positions agree with TRBD1. The CDR3 extends over 13 amino acids. Germline V gene sequence: CDR1 SQVTM, CDR2 ANQGSEA. Trimming at V came to 6 bases and at J to 2 bases, leaving 2 bases not matched to a gene. The CDR3 protein is CSVGQGPYNEQFF. CDR3 DNA sequence: TGCAGCGTCGGACAGGGGCCCTACAATGAGCAGTTCTTC.

The gene calls are TRBV19 and TRBJ2-3; the match to TRBD2 covers 7 bases. CDR1 is LNHDA, CDR2 SQIVND, per germline (reference sequence). Trimming removed 3 bases from V and 2 bases from J; junction bases left unmatched: 8. The CDR3 totals 16 residues. The CDR3 region has the DNA TGTGCCAGTAGTATCCTCGCTAGCGGAGACACAGATACGCAGTATTTT. Amino acids: CASSILASGDTDTQYF.

Concerning this clone: A far larger clone differs by one base, so this is likely a read error. The genes are TRBV30 and TRBJ1-4; D possibly corresponds to TRBD1 (5 bases). The germline V gene encodes CDR1 GTSNPN and CDR2 SVGIG (reference sequence). This CDR3 has 15 amino acids. Written as DNA, the CDR3 is TGTACCTGGAGTGTACTCAGGGCGAGGGGCGAAAAACTGTTTTTT. Translating it yields CTWSVLRARGEKLFF.

V is TRBV5-1 and J is TRBJ1-1, with a possible D match to TRBD1 (6 bases). Germline CDR1 is SGHRS and CDR2 is YFSETQ. The CDR3 contains 17 residues. The V and J ends lost 4 bases and 0 bases respectively, with 19 bases between them. The CDR3 sequence: CASSPLGGQPMNTEAFF. In nucleotides, the CDR3 is TGCGCCAGCAGCCCTCTGGGGGGGCAGCCCATGAACACTGAAGCTTTCTTT.

The J gene is TRBJ2-7, the V gene TRBV5-1; TRBD2 is a possible D gene (5 bases). V shed 2 bases and J shed 3 bases, with 9 bases lying between them. This CDR3 is built from 13 residues. Germline loops: CDR1 SGHRS, CDR2 YFSETQ. The CDR3 region is CASSFTGNYEQYF. In DNA, the CDR3 is TGCGCCAGCAGCTTTACGGGGAACTACGAGCAGTACTTC.

CDR3: CASSFLAGEEWGETQYF. Written as DNA, the CDR3 is TGTGCCAGCAGCTTTTTAGCGGGAGAGGAGTGGGGAGAGACCCAGTACTTC. This sequence joins TRBV5-6 and TRBJ2-5, with TRBD2 identical over 9 bases. Germline V gene lookup returns CDR1 SGHDT and CDR2 YYEEEE. V shed 2 bases and J 4 bases; nucleotides not matched to a gene: 12. The length of the CDR3 is 17 residues.

The chain uses TRBV11-3 and TRBJ2-1, with 11 bases that match TRBD2. Trimming took 3 bases from V and 1 from J; bases not matched to a gene: 11. This CDR3 comprises 19 residues. Germline V gene sequence: CDR1 SGHNT, CDR2 YENEEA. DNA of the CDR3: TGTGCCAGCAGCTTCGCCGGAACTAGCGGGAGTGGTTCCTACAATGAGCAGTTCTTC. Translating gives CASSFAGTSGSGSYNEQFF.

The chain has TRBV30 and TRBJ2-1, with 9 positions matching TRBD2. J gave up 0 bases and V 2 bases, and 5 bases lay outside the gene matches. This CDR3 is 16 amino acids long. CDR1 and CDR2 from the germline V gene are GTSNPN and SVGIG (reference sequence). The DNA for the CDR3 is TGTGCCTGGAGTTCCTGGCGGGAGGGCTCCTACAATGAGCAGTTCTTC. Translation: CAWSSWREGSYNEQFF.

Only one count was recorded for this clone. This chain connects TRBV6-1 to TRBJ2-3; D is uncertain. Trimming cost V 1 base and J 10 bases, with 12 bases left between them. Germline assignment: CDR1 MNHNS and CDR2 SASEGT. This CDR3 has 13 amino acids. CDR3 residues: CASSEGAEVAQYF. CDR3 nucleotide sequence: TGTGCCAGCAGTGAAGGTGCGGAAGTTGCGCAGTATTTT.

The CDR3 is CASSPIQGGPYEQYF. In DNA form, the CDR3 reads TGCGCCAGCAGCCCAATACAGGGGGGACCCTACGAGCAGTACTTC. V and J are TRBV5-1 and TRBJ2-7; TRBD1 agrees at 8 bases. V was clipped by 4 bases and J by 2 bases; unmatched bases: 8. Germline V gene sequence: CDR1 SGHRS, CDR2 YFSETQ. The CDR3 is 15 amino acids.

The chain carries TRBV6-5 and TRBJ2-5, with D possibly TRBD2 on 6 matching bases. This CDR3 is built from 15 residues. V was pared by 2 bases and J by 1 base, with 11 bases between. Germline V gives CDR1 MNHEY, CDR2 SVGAGI. In DNA, the CDR3 is TGTGCCAGCAGTTACGGAGGGCGGGCCCAAGAGACCCAGTACTTC. Its protein product is CASSYGGRAQETQYF.

The chain has TRBV5-1 and TRBJ1-4, with D possibly matching TRBD1 (6 bases). The CDR3 has 15 amino acids. The V gene's germline CDR1 is SGHRS and CDR2 YFSETQ. Trimming shortened V by 0 bases and J by 8 bases, and 14 bases separated the two germline ends. The CDR3 DNA reads TGCGCCAGCAGCTTGGAGGCAGGGGAAGGGGAAAAACTGTTTTTT. It encodes CASSLEAGEGEKLFF.

V is TRBV6-1 and J is TRBJ2-7, with unresolved D. The J call is uncertain, as TRBJ2-5 better fits the DNA end. CDR3 length equals 11 residues. Looked up from germline, CDR1 is MNHNS and CDR2 is SASEGT. DNA for the CDR3: TGTGCCCTCTCCAGAGAAGAGACCCAGTACTTC. Amino acids: CALSREETQYF.

A note on this clone: With only one base between it and a far larger clone, this is likely a read error. The gene calls are TRBV11-2 and TRBJ1-5; TRBD1 agrees at 7 bases. The CDR3 is 14 amino acids. Losses at the gene ends were 3 bases for V and 3 bases for J; bases not matched to a gene: 2. Germline CDR1 is SGHAT and CDR2 is FQNNGV. The CDR3 coding sequence is TGTGCCAGCAGCTTTGACAGGGACAATCAGCCCCAGCATTTT. This encodes CASSFDRDNQPQHF.